Presented here are 29 T cell receptor beta chains from one specimen sequenced in a study of blood T cells in healthy people across ages. The second PCR ran roughly 7 to 11 cycles with a sample-barcoded 5' primer and J-beta primers. TCRdb re-called the 5' RACE reads with MiXCR, one entry per CDR3 protein. The repertoire includes 700,000 to 950,000 distinct CDR3 sequences, roughly 47% of them detected once, and 20% to 25% sits in the top ten. Material for sequencing was blood. The receptors were sampled from an older woman in good health.

Remarks on this clonotype: A single base separates this from a much larger clone, so it may be a read error. Here the CDR3 reads CSVRTPQETQYF. The CDR3 nucleotides are TGCAGCGTGCGGACTCCCCAAGAGACCCAGTACTTC. The V call is TRBV29-1, the J call TRBJ2-5; D is perhaps TRBD2 (5 bases). Per the germline V gene, CDR1 is SQVTM and CDR2 is ANQGSEA. Trimming cost V 6 bases and J 1 base, with 9 bases left between them. CDR3 length: 12 amino acids.

This clonotype was seen only a few times. The rearrangement links TRBV6-5 to TRBJ2-1; D may be TRBD1 (6 bases). The V gene's germline CDR1 is MNHEY and CDR2 SVGAGI. The CDR3 consists of 13 residues. V lost 4 bases to trimming and J lost 10 bases, with 14 bases between them. The CDR3 sequence is CASSLNRVSEQFF. In DNA, the CDR3 is TGTGCCAGCAGTTTGAACAGGGTTAGCGAGCAGTTCTTC.

This rearrangement joins TRBV7-9 to TRBJ2-7; TRBD1 matches at 10 bases. This CDR3 is built from 11 residues. V was clipped by 11 bases and J by 6 bases; unmatched bases: 4. Per the germline V gene, CDR1 is SEHNR and CDR2 is FQNEAQ (reference sequence). The CDR3, as DNA: TGTGCCGCGACAGGGGGCGCCGAGCAGTACTTC. It encodes CAATGGAEQYF.

CDR3 in amino acids: CASWAGGDSYGYTF. In DNA, the CDR3 is TGTGCCAGCTGGGCAGGGGGGGACAGCTATGGCTACACCTTC. The rearrangement links TRBV6-5 to TRBJ1-2; 7 positions match TRBD1. The ends lost 8 bases at V and 4 bases at J; junction bases unmatched: 10. The CDR3 totals 14 residues. From germline, CDR1 is MNHEY and CDR2 SVGAGI.

V usage is TRBV11-1 and J usage is TRBJ2-7, with unresolved D. CDR1 and CDR2 from the germline V gene are SGHAT and FQDESV (reference sequence). V was pared by 3 bases and J by 7 bases, with 19 bases between. This CDR3 contains 15 residues. The CDR3 protein is CASSLVWAPEDEQYF. In DNA form, the CDR3 reads TGTGCCAGCAGCTTGGTTTGGGCCCCCGAGGATGAGCAGTACTTC.

The V and J genes are TRBV20-1 and TRBJ2-7, with TRBD1 identical over 9 bases. Germline assignment: CDR1 DFQATT and CDR2 SNEGSKA (reference sequence). The V segment lost 0 bases and the J segment 5 bases; nucleotides outside the gene matches: 8. The CDR3 contains 15 residues. The CDR3 spells CSARDRDREFNEQYF. Here the CDR3 DNA reads TGCAGTGCTAGAGACCGGGACAGGGAGTTTAACGAGCAGTACTTC.

V gene TRBV3-1 combines with J gene TRBJ2-3, with D perhaps TRBD2 (5 bases). CDR3 length: 15 amino acids. Germline V gene sequence: CDR1 LGHDT, CDR2 YNNKEL (reference sequence). V shed 6 bases and J shed 0 bases, with 13 bases lying between them. CDR3 bases: TGTGCCAGCAGTCGCGCCGGGATTAGCACAGATACGCAGTATTTT. It yields the protein CASSRAGISTDTQYF.

This clonotype was counted at least ten times. CDR3 region: CSARHPDREWGYTF. The CDR3 DNA reads as TGCAGTGCTCGACACCCGGACAGGGAATGGGGCTACACCTTC. The chain joins TRBV20-1 to TRBJ1-2, with 8 bases that match TRBD1. Germline loops: CDR1 DFQATT, CDR2 SNEGSKA (reference sequence). The junction had 13 bases not matched to a gene; V was cut back by 5 bases and J by 8 bases. CDR3 length equals 14 residues.

With regard to this clonotype: A much bigger clone sits one base away, suggesting this may be a read error. V is TRBV4-1 and J is TRBJ2-3; 10 positions match TRBD2. J was trimmed by 5 bases and V by 8 bases; bases with no gene match: 10. This CDR3 is built from 15 residues. CDR1 and CDR2 (germline): MGHRA, YSYEKL. The CDR3 nucleotides are TGCGCCAGCGGCCGCGGGACTAGCGATGGAGATACGCAGTATTTT. Amino acids: CASGRGTSDGDTQYF.

The genes are TRBV5-1 and TRBJ2-3; D perhaps matches TRBD2 (6 bases). Deletions cut 4 bases from V and 4 bases from J, with 13 bases between. CDR1 and CDR2 (germline): SGHRS, YFSETQ. This CDR3 is 14 amino acids long. CDR3 in amino acids: CASSDGSSADTQYF. As DNA, the CDR3 is TGCGCCAGCAGCGACGGGAGTAGCGCAGATACGCAGTATTTT.

This clonotype was seen more than once but under ten times. The chain carries TRBV4-3 and TRBJ2-7; a weak D match, TRBD1 (5 bases). The V gene lost 3 bases and the J gene lost 2 bases, with 17 bases spanning the gap. Germline lookup yields CDR1 LGHNA and CDR2 YSLEER. This CDR3 has 16 residues. For the CDR3, the DNA is TGCGCCAGCAGCCAGGCAGTTCCCGGACAAGCCTACGAGCAGTACTTC. Translation gives CASSQAVPGQAYEQYF.

CDR3 nucleotides: TGTGCCAGCAGTTACGACAGGGTTCAGCCCCAGCATTTT. It encodes CASSYDRVQPQHF. This chain connects TRBV6-5 to TRBJ1-5; TRBD1 matches at 7 bases. The CDR3 runs 13 residues. The V gene's germline CDR1 is MNHEY and CDR2 SVGAGI. V was pared by 2 bases and J by 6 bases, with 1 base of the junction left unmatched.

The chain has TRBV27 and TRBJ2-3, with D tentatively TRBD2 (7 bases). CDR3 length: 15 amino acids. With 5 bases removed from V and 6 bases from J, the gap between germline ends came to 18 bases. Germline CDR1 and CDR2: MNHEY and SMNVEV (reference sequence). CDR3 amino acids: CASSQRGGGWDTQYF. The CDR3 DNA is TGTGCCAGCAGTCAACGAGGGGGGGGCTGGGATACGCAGTATTTT.

This clonotype was observed a handful of times. This chain uses TRBV3-1 with TRBJ1-2; TRBD1 might be the D (5 bases). Per the germline V gene, CDR1 is LGHDT and CDR2 is YNNKEL (reference sequence). With 4 bases removed from V and 3 bases from J, the gap between germline ends came to 15 bases. The CDR3 is made up of 15 amino acids. The CDR3 reads CASSPEDKWDYGYTF. The CDR3 bases are TGTGCCAGCAGCCCCGAGGACAAGTGGGACTATGGCTACACCTTC.

This clonotype was counted only a few times. The chain has TRBV24-1 and TRBJ2-3; the D gene is possibly TRBD1 (6 bases). This CDR3 spans 14 amino acids. The V end lost 5 bases, the J end lost 4 bases, and 12 bases lay between the germline ends. CDR1 is KGHDR, CDR2 SFDVKD, per germline. The CDR3 DNA reads as TGTGCCACCAGTGGGCCAGGGGTTCCAGATACGCAGTATTTT. Its protein is CATSGPGVPDTQYF.

The rearrangement uses TRBV4-1 and TRBJ1-2, with D maybe TRBD1 (5 bases). This CDR3 has 16 amino acids. Trimming took off 0 bases at V and 2 bases at J, with 13 bases between the two ends. Per the germline V gene, CDR1 is MGHRA and CDR2 is YSYEKL. This CDR3 reads CASSQDSGTANYGYTF. For the CDR3, the DNA is TGCGCCAGCAGCCAAGATTCGGGGACTGCCAACTATGGCTACACCTTC.

Regarding this clonotype: As the CDR3 is not closed by the conserved phenylalanine or tryptophan, this likely results from a read error. The chain employs TRBV10-1 and TRBJ2-5, with 8 bases matching TRBD2. The ends lost 3 bases at V and 2 bases at J; junction bases unmatched: 5. The CDR3 has 15 residues. Germline V gene lookup returns CDR1 WNHNN and CDR2 SYGVQD (reference sequence). The CDR3 coding sequence is TGCGCCAGCAGTGAAAGGGTAGCGGGGCAAGAGACCCAGTACTCC. Translated, it gives CASSERVAGQETQYS.

The chain links TRBV14 to TRBJ2-1; D may be TRBD1 (5 bases). V was cut by 1 base and J by 8 bases, with 12 bases left in between. Germline CDR1 reads SGHDN; CDR2 reads FVKESK. The CDR3 has 14 residues. The CDR3 DNA is TGTGCCAGCAGCCAAGTGAACTGGGGCTATGAGCAGTTCTTC. It is translated as CASSQVNWGYEQFF. The whole variable domain, filled in from reference TRBV14 and TRBJ2-1, reads EAGVTQFPSHSVIEKGQTVTLRCDPISGHDNLYWYRRVMGKEIKFLLHFVKESKQDESGMPNNRFLAERTGGTYSTLKVQPAELEDSGVYFCASSQVNWGYEQFFGPGTRLTVL.

This chain uses TRBV28 with TRBJ2-7, with 10 bases that match TRBD1. The germline CDR1 and CDR2 sequences are MDHEN and SYDVKM. CDR3 length: 15 residues. V lost 8 bases, J lost 2 bases, and 9 bases stayed unmatched. CDR3 bases: TGTGCCAGCGGCTCCCTCGGACAGGGGGCCTACGAGCAGTACTTC. Protein: CASGSLGQGAYEQYF.

The rearrangement links TRBV12-3 or TRBV12-4 to TRBJ2-5; D uncertain. With 5 bases removed from V and 4 bases from J, the gap between germline ends came to 11 bases. This CDR3 comprises 13 residues. The CDR3 DNA follows: TGTGCCAGCAGTGCAGGCAGAACAGAGACCCAGTACTTC. It translates to CASSAGRTETQYF.

Of note for this clonotype: A junction boundary mismatches the germline segment, possibly from a read error. The genes are TRBV5-5 and TRBJ2-1, with D perhaps given as TRBD1 or TRBD2 (5 bases each). CDR1 and CDR2 (germline): SGHKS, YYEKEE (reference sequence). The CDR3 sequence is 15 residues long. DNA for the CDR3: TGTGCCAGAAGCTGGGGGTGGGGAAAAAACAATGAGCAGTTCTTC. Residues: CARSWGWGKNNEQFF.

The J gene is TRBJ2-3, the V gene TRBV19; no firm D call. V lost 4 bases, J lost 3 bases, and 11 bases lay in between. The CDR3 is 14 residues long. Germline V gives CDR1 LNHDA, CDR2 SQIVND (reference sequence). The CDR3 sequence: CASSKEIGTDTQYF. In DNA form, the CDR3 reads TGTGCCAGTAGTAAAGAAATCGGGACAGATACGCAGTATTTT.

This clonotype was counted a few times. This chain connects TRBV10-3 to TRBJ1-1; TRBD1 agrees at 7 bases. Trimming at V came to 0 bases and at J to 2 bases, leaving 6 bases not matched to a gene. The CDR3 loop spans 16 amino acids. Germline V gene data show CDR1 as ENHRY and CDR2 as SYGVKD. CDR3 loop: CAISESGTGVNTEAFF. The CDR3 nucleotides read TGTGCCATCAGTGAGTCGGGCACAGGGGTCAACACTGAAGCTTTCTTT.

This chain links TRBV21-1 with TRBJ1-1. TRBV21-1 is a known pseudogene. The CDR3 covers 8 residues. In DNA, the CDR3 is TGTGCCAGCAGCAAAGCAGTCTTT. As protein: CASSKAVF.

This clonotype appeared a few times. The chain links TRBV29-1 to TRBJ2-1; TRBD1 matches 7 bases. Germline CDR1 reads SQVTM; CDR2 reads ANQGSEA. The CDR3 is made up of 12 amino acids. V was pared by 5 bases and J by 3 bases, with 1 base of the junction left unmatched. The CDR3 sequence is CSVRQGYNEQFF. The CDR3 DNA is TGCAGCGTTCGACAGGGCTACAATGAGCAGTTCTTC.

The chain recombines TRBV7-3 with TRBJ1-1; D is unresolved. With 0 bases removed from V and 4 bases from J, the gap between germline ends came to 6 bases. CDR3 length: 13 amino acids. In germline, CDR1 is SGHTA, CDR2 FQGTGA. The CDR3: CASSLTGVTEAFF. In nucleotides, the CDR3 is TGTGCCAGCAGCTTAACGGGAGTCACTGAAGCTTTCTTT.

About this clonotype: A much larger clonotype is one base distant, so this may be a read error. The V gene is TRBV7-3, the J gene TRBJ2-3, with D possibly being TRBD1 or TRBD2 (5 bases each). CDR3 length: 13 amino acids. CDR1 and CDR2 (germline): SGHTA, FQGTGA. DNA of the CDR3: TGTGCCAGCGGCTTAAAGAGGGGAGATACGCAGTATTTT. Translating it yields CASGLKRGDTQYF.

The rearrangement joins TRBV7-2 to TRBJ2-4; the D gene could be TRBD1 or TRBD2 (5 bases each). The J call may be in error: the DNA end matches TRBJ2-7 better. This CDR3 has 15 amino acids. CDR1 SGHTA and CDR2 FQGNSA come from the germline V gene. The CDR3 bases are TGTGCCAGCAGCTCTGGGTTTGTGGGGGCCTACGAGCAGTACTTC. Residues: CASSSGFVGAYEQYF.

The CDR3 coding sequence is TGTGCCAGCAGCCACTTGGGGACAGGGAGATTTAGCACAGATACGCAGTATTTT. This translates into CASSHLGTGRFSTDTQYF. The chain joins TRBV3-1 to TRBJ2-3; 9 bases map to TRBD1. The CDR3 consists of 18 residues. Germline values: CDR1 LGHDT, CDR2 YNNKEL (reference sequence). V lost 3 bases to trimming and J lost 0 bases; unmatched junction nucleotides: 10.